Listed below are T cell receptor beta chains from one sample, sequenced in a study of cytomegalovirus exposure and HLA in healthy donors. Here immunoSEQ multiplex PCR was the method, and the copy in TCRdb shows in-frame clones only, minus some. The table lists fewer than 250,000 clones, around 87% of them singletons, with 1% to 1.5% in the top ten. The sequenced sample consisted of PBMCs. The receptor source for this set is a man aged 25 to 40 in good health and CMV-seronegative. Both conserved end residues are part of each CDR3. D genes are given only for firm matches. Where a row states a size, it is once, few, many or the class of an expanded clone; other rows omit it.

d_call,v_call,clone_size,j_call,cdr3_nt,cdr3_aa
-,TRBV7-6,-,TRBJ1-3,TGTGCCAGCAGCTTAGCGCGATGGACTTCTGGAAACACCATATATTTT,CASSLARWTSGNTIYF
TRBD1,TRBV5-1,-,TRBJ1-1,TGCGCCAGCAGCGCCTCCGGGACAGGGGCGACTGAAGCTTTCTTT,CASSASGTGATEAFF
TRBD1,TRBV7-9,-,TRBJ2-5,TGTGCCGGACAGGGGGCTAGACAAGAGACCCAGTACTTC,CAGQGARQETQYF
-,TRBV5-4,-,TRBJ2-1,TGTGCCAGCAGCCATCCGGGCGGGGCGCACAATGAGCAGTTCTTC,CASSHPGGAHNEQFF
TRBD2,TRBV5-5,-,TRBJ2-1,TGTGCCAGCAGCTTGGATCTTCTAGCGGGAGCCTACAATGAGCAGTTCTTC,CASSLDLLAGAYNEQFF
-,TRBV5-1,-,TRBJ1-6,TGCGCCAGCAGCTCCATTACTGAGAATTCACCCCTCCACTTT,CASSSITENSPLHF
TRBD2,TRBV7-2,-,TRBJ2-5,TGTGCCAGCAGCCATCGGACTAGCGGGAGTACCCAGTACTTC,CASSHRTSGSTQYF
TRBD1,TRBV4-2,-,TRBJ2-7,TGTGCCAGCAGCCAAGCCCACGGACAGGGTTCCTACGAGCAGTACTTC,CASSQAHGQGSYEQYF
-,TRBV5-1,-,TRBJ1-2,TGCGCCAGCAGCTTGGCCGGAGGAAACTATGGCTACACCTTC,CASSLAGGNYGYTF
-,TRBV27,-,TRBJ2-5,TGTGCCAGCAGTCTACGGGGGGCGCGGGAGCAGTACTTC,CASSLRGAREQYF
TRBD2,TRBV11-2,-,TRBJ2-2,TGTGCCAGCGGGACTAGACTTTCCGACACCGGGGAGCTGTTTTTT,CASGTRLSDTGELFF
-,TRBV15,-,TRBJ1-4,TGTGCCACCAGCGGGGGCATCAAAGCAACTAATGAAAAACTGTTTTTT,CATSGGIKATNEKLFF
TRBD2,TRBV29-1,-,TRBJ2-1,TGCAGCGTTGAAGACGTTCCTTCAAGTATAGCGGGAGAGCGGGGTGAGCAGTTCTTC,CSVEDVPSSIAGERGEQFF
-,TRBV27,-,TRBJ2-7,TGTGCCAGCAGTTTAACAGGGTTCGGCGAGCAGTACTTC,CASSLTGFGEQYF
-,TRBV18,-,TRBJ1-1,TGTGCCAGCTCGGAACAGGAAGCTTTCTTT,CASSEQEAFF
-,TRBV11-2,few,TRBJ1-2,TGTGCCAGCAGCTTAGATGTGGGGAGGGGTGGCTACACCTTC,CASSLDVGRGGYTF
TRBD2,TRBV7-9,-,TRBJ2-1,TGTGCCAGCAGCGGCGGGGGGAGATACAATGAGCAGTTCTTC,CASSGGGRYNEQFF
-,TRBV18,-,TRBJ1-6,TGTGCCAGCTCACCTAGAGGGGGGGAACCCCTCCACTTT,CASSPRGGEPLHF
TRBD1,TRBV28,-,TRBJ2-7,TGTGCCAGCAGTTTATTCTCCGGGACAGGGTTTTACTACGAGCAGTACTTC,CASSLFSGTGFYYEQYF
-,TRBV6-5,once,TRBJ1-1,TGTGCCAGCAGTTTTAGCCGACAGAGCTGGACTGAAGCTTTCTTT,CASSFSRQSWTEAFF
-,TRBV19,-,TRBJ1-5,TGTGCCAGTAGTATTTCTTGGGCAAATCAGCCCCAGCATTTT,CASSISWANQPQHF
-,TRBV7-9,-,TRBJ2-7,TGTGCCAGCAGCTTAGCTCCTGCAGGCCATAGCTCCTACGAGCAGTACTTC,CASSLAPAGHSSYEQYF
-,TRBV7-6,-,TRBJ2-1,TGTGCCAGCAGCTTACTTAGCGGCAATGAGCAGTTCTTC,CASSLLSGNEQFF
-,TRBV6-6,-,TRBJ2-5,TGTGCCAGCAGTTACACCCCGGCCGGGGACCAAGAGACCCAGTACTTC,CASSYTPAGDQETQYF
-,TRBV21-1,-,TRBJ2-5,TGTGCCAGCAGCCCTGGACAGGGACGGGAGACCCAGTACTTC,CASSPGQGRETQYF
-,TRBV28,-,TRBJ1-4,TGTGCCAGCAGTTTAAACAGTTATCGCCCATGGGAAAAACTGTTTTTT,CASSLNSYRPWEKLFF
TRBD1,TRBV7-9,few,TRBJ1-5,TGTGCCAGCAGCCTGGGACAGGGAATCGATCAGCCCCAGCATTTT,CASSLGQGIDQPQHF
-,TRBV4-3,few,TRBJ2-5,TGCGCCAGCAGCCAAGTTTTTGGGGGCGGAGAGACCCAGTACTTC,CASSQVFGGGETQYF
-,TRBV19,-,TRBJ2-1,TGTGCCAGTAGTATAGTCAGCGTGATACAACGACCAAGGAATGAGCAGTTCTTC,CASSIVSVIQRPRNEQFF
TRBD1,TRBV2,once,TRBJ1-5,TGTGCCAGCAGCCTCCGGGACAGTGGGCTGGATTTT,CASSLRDSGLDF
-,TRBV11-2,-,TRBJ1-5,TGTGCCAGCAGCTTAGTCGGGTCTCAGCCCCAGCATTTT,CASSLVGSQPQHF
TRBD1,TRBV7-6,-,TRBJ2-7,TGTGCCAGCAGCTCCTACCTCAAGACCGGGACAGCCGGCTACGAGCAGTACTTC,CASSSYLKTGTAGYEQYF